The T cell receptor (beta chain) under discussion was sequenced for a study of shared clonotypes between healthy human individuals. The CDR3 loop spans 17 amino acids. The germline CDR1 and CDR2 sequences are MGHRA and YSYEKL. Between the trimmed V and J ends, which lost 0 bases and 1 base, there was a span of 13 bases. Repertoires were generated with immunoSEQ multiplex PCR, while TCRdb's copy carries only in-frame clones and drops some. The repertoire includes over 700,000 clones, over 55% of them detected once, and approximately 1.8% sits in the top ten. This TCR came from a woman aged 30 to 39 in good health. The chain employs TRBV4-1 and TRBJ2-1, with D maybe TRBD2 (5 bases). Sequenced sample: memory CD4+ T cells sorted from blood. Described subset: CD45RA-negative fraction. CDR3 nucleotides: TGCGCCAGCAGCCAAGATAGCGCGAAGAGGTCCTACAATGAGCAGTTCTTC. It translates to CASSQDSAKRSYNEQFF.